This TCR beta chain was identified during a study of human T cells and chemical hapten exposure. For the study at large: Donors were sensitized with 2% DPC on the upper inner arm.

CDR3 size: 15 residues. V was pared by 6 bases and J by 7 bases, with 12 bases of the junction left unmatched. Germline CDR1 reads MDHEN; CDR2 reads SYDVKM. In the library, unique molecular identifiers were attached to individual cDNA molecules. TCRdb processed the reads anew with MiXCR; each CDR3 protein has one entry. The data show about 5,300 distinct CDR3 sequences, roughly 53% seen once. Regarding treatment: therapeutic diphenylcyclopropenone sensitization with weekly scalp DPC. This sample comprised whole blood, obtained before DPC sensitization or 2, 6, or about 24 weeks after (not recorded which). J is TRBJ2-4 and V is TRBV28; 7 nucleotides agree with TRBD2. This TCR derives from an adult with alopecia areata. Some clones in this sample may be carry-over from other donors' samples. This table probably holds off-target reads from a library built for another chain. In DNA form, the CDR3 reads TGTGCCAGCAGCCAGGGAGGGTCCCTGGGGAACATTCAGTACTTC. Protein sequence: CASSQGGSLGNIQYF.